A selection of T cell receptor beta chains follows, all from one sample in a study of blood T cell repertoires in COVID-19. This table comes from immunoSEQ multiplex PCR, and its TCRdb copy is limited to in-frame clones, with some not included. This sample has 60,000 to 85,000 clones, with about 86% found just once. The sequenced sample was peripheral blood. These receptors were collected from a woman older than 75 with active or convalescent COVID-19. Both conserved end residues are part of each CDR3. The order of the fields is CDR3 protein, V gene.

cdr3_aa: CASGVQETQYF
v_call: TRBV2

cdr3_aa: CASSYEGGADGYTF
v_call: TRBV6-5

cdr3_aa: CAISTGTSGEDEQFF
v_call: TRBV10-3

cdr3_aa: CASSLDRAGGNTIYF
v_call: TRBV7-6

cdr3_aa: CASNVARRYEQYF
v_call: TRBV2

cdr3_aa: CASTPPGEGGDSYNSPLHF
v_call: TRBV21-1

cdr3_aa: CASRNTGFEKLFF
v_call: TRBV12-3/TRBV12-4

cdr3_aa: CASSPGLAYEQFF
v_call: TRBV7-3

cdr3_aa: CASGLYRQGGTDTQYF
v_call: TRBV12-5

cdr3_aa: CASSLKSVAEAFF
v_call: TRBV12-3/TRBV12-4

cdr3_aa: CASSLRTGDGYTF
v_call: TRBV7-2

cdr3_aa: CASKTLGEQYF
v_call: TRBV12-3/TRBV12-4